This passage covers 15 T cell receptor beta chains from one sample sequenced in a study of early T cells in non-severe SARS-CoV-2 infection. A single record per CDR3 protein comes from TCRdb applying MiXCR to the 5' RACE reads. The data show 100,000 to 150,000 distinct CDR3 sequences, under 15% seen once. Source material: whole blood. All receptors come from an adult who was a healthcare worker with PCR-confirmed SARS-CoV-2 infection or an uninfected control (not recorded which).

This clonotype came up a few times. V and J are TRBV7-2 and TRBJ2-3; D perhaps matches TRBD2 (7 bases). CDR3 length: 15 residues. V was cut by 6 bases and J by 5 bases, with 18 bases left in between. CDR1 and CDR2 from the germline V gene are SGHTA and FQGNSA. The CDR3 sequence: CASSLGGGAGDTQYF. CDR3 in DNA: TGTGCCAGCAGTCTAGGGGGGGGAGCAGGAGATACGCAGTATTTT.

V gene TRBV29-1 combines with J gene TRBJ1-2; tentative D call: TRBD1 (5 bases). The CDR3 extends over 13 amino acids. Trimming took off 2 bases at V and 4 bases at J, with 11 bases between the two ends. Germline values: CDR1 SQVTM, CDR2 ANQGSEA. Here the CDR3 reads CSVERDSGYGYTF. The DNA for the CDR3 is TGCAGCGTTGAAAGGGACTCCGGCTATGGCTACACCTTC.

The chain joins TRBV18 to TRBJ2-1, with 9 bases aligning to TRBD1. CDR3 size: 16 residues. V was clipped by 2 bases and J by 5 bases; unmatched bases: 7. Germline lookup yields CDR1 KGHSH and CDR2 LQKENI. CDR3 region: CASSPTTGGNDNEQFF. CDR3 coding DNA: TGTGCCAGCTCACCAACCACAGGGGGCAACGACAATGAGCAGTTCTTC.

There are a few counts of this clonotype. The chain couples TRBV5-1 to TRBJ2-1; D gene unclear. Trimming took off 6 bases at V and 0 bases at J, with 13 bases between the two ends. The germline gives CDR1 SGHRS, CDR2 YFSETQ. The CDR3 is 15 amino acids. The CDR3 reads CASTQTPSSYNEQFF. The DNA for the CDR3 is TGCGCCAGCACGCAGACGCCCAGCTCCTACAATGAGCAGTTCTTC.

A few counts support this clonotype. V usage is TRBV9 and J usage is TRBJ2-5; possibly TRBD2 for D (6 bases). The ends were cut back, 2 bases at V and 3 bases at J, with 11 bases in the middle. This CDR3 region has 14 residues. Germline V CDR1 and CDR2: SGDLS, YYNGEE. This CDR3 is CASSVSGVEETQYF. The CDR3 nucleotides read TGTGCCAGCAGCGTTTCGGGAGTGGAAGAGACCCAGTACTTC.

This clonotype showed up just once. The V gene is TRBV19, the J gene TRBJ2-6; D remains ambiguous. The germline V and J ends were trimmed by 3 bases and 3 bases, with 18 bases remaining between them. This CDR3 has 18 residues. Looked up from germline, CDR1 is LNHDA and CDR2 is SQIVND (reference sequence). This chain's CDR3 is CASSMSLPSLVGANVLTF. CDR3 nucleotide sequence: TGTGCCAGTAGTATGAGTCTGCCCTCCTTGGTTGGGGCCAACGTCCTGACTTTC.

Ten or more counts support this clonotype. The chain uses TRBV29-1 and TRBJ1-1, with 7 bases identical to TRBD1. The CDR3 extends over 13 amino acids. The ends lost 7 bases at V and 4 bases at J; junction bases unmatched: 9. Germline V gene sequence: CDR1 SQVTM, CDR2 ANQGSEA. The CDR3 here is CSANTGASTEAFF. CDR3 DNA: TGCAGCGCCAATACAGGGGCGAGCACTGAAGCTTTCTTT.

V gene TRBV27 combines with J gene TRBJ2-5; 7 bases line up with TRBD1. The CDR3 is 16 residues long. Trimming removed 5 bases from V and 5 bases from J; junction bases left unmatched: 14. The germline CDR1 and CDR2 sequences are MNHEY and SMNVEV (reference sequence). DNA of the CDR3: TGTGCCAGCAGTCCAACACACAGGGGAAGTCTCGAGACCCAGTACTTC. Its translation is CASSPTHRGSLETQYF.

This clonotype was detected only a few times. The chain links TRBV6-6 to TRBJ1-6, with 10 bases aligning to TRBD1. CDR3 length equals 16 residues. The V segment lost 5 bases and the J segment 10 bases; nucleotides outside the gene matches: 11. The germline CDR1 and CDR2 sequences are MNHNY and SVGAGI (reference sequence). CDR3 sequence: CASSTQGTGVGSPLHF. The DNA for the CDR3 is TGTGCCAGCAGTACCCAAGGGACAGGGGTGGGATCACCCCTCCACTTT.

This clonotype was counted between two and nine times. The gene calls are TRBV29-1 and TRBJ1-1, with D maybe TRBD1 (6 bases). The CDR3 runs to 14 residues. V was cut by 7 bases and J by 0 bases, with 15 bases left in between. Looked up from germline, CDR1 is SQVTM and CDR2 is ANQGSEA. CDR3 sequence reads: CSADADSMNTEAFF. DNA of the CDR3: TGCAGCGCTGATGCGGACAGCATGAACACTGAAGCTTTCTTT.

The V gene is TRBV12-3 or TRBV12-4, the J gene TRBJ2-2, with D unresolved. Trimming shortened V by 6 bases and J by 3 bases, and 11 bases separated the two germline ends. CDR3 length equals 14 residues. In DNA, the CDR3 is TGTGCCAGCAGGTCCGGGTTCGACACCGGGGAGCTGTTTTTT. Translation: CASRSGFDTGELFF.

This clonotype appeared many times. In DNA, the CDR3 is TGTGCCTGGAGAGAACAGGGACGGACCTACGAGCAGTACTTC. It translates to CAWREQGRTYEQYF. The chain joins TRBV30 to TRBJ2-7; weak D call: TRBD1 (6 bases). Germline lookup yields CDR1 GTSNPN and CDR2 SVGIG (reference sequence). There are 14 residues in the CDR3. V dropped 3 bases and J dropped 2 bases, with 14 bases sitting between them.

This chain connects TRBV19 to TRBJ1-2, with 8 positions matching TRBD1. Germline loops: CDR1 LNHDA, CDR2 SQIVND (reference sequence). With V trimmed by 6 bases and J by 8 bases, 11 bases remained unmatched. There are 14 residues in the CDR3. CDR3 loop: CASSPTGEFGGYTF. In DNA form, the CDR3 reads TGTGCCAGTAGCCCGACAGGGGAGTTCGGGGGCTACACCTTC. Filled out from reference TRBV19 and TRBJ1-2, the complete variable domain reads DGGITQSPKYLFRKEGQNVTLSCEQNLNHDAMYWYRQDPGQGLRLIYYSQIVNDFQKGDIAEGYSVSREKKESFPLTVTSAQKNPTAFYLCASSPTGEFGGYTFGSGTRLTVV.

This clonotype came up a few times. The V call is TRBV5-1, the J call TRBJ1-1; no reliable D call. The CDR3 loop spans 14 amino acids. CDR1 and CDR2 from the germline V gene are SGHRS and YFSETQ. The V and J ends lost 2 bases and 1 base respectively, with 9 bases between them. The CDR3 nucleotides read TGCGCCAGCAGCTTAGAGACACCGAACACTGAAGCTTTCTTT. As protein: CASSLETPNTEAFF.

This clonotype was seen many times. The V call is TRBV5-1, the J call TRBJ1-6; 7 bases line up with TRBD1. V was pared by 1 base and J by 10 bases, with 5 bases of the junction left unmatched. The CDR3 has 14 residues. From germline, CDR1 is SGHRS and CDR2 YFSETQ. The CDR3 bases are TGCGCCAGCAGCTTGAAACAGGGGTACTCACCCCTCCACTTT. This encodes CASSLKQGYSPLHF.